This entry lists 16 T cell receptor beta chains sequenced from one sample in a study of T cell responses to AZD1222 COVID-19 vaccine (dated by TCRdb to the early 2020s). The library was generated by the immunoSEQ multiplex PCR assay. This immuneACCESS table, as held by TCRdb, lists in-frame sequences with V and J called but not all clones. Of the missing ones, under half trace to an unresolved V gene in checked studies; the others have no known cause. The table for this sample lists tens of thousands of clones; 80% to 90% of them were counted only once. The ten top clones hold more than 25% of the sample. According to the study, the label for this sample's time point signals: about 28 days (+/-7) after the second vaccine dose. Here the sequenced sample was peripheral blood, taken 28 days after the second AZD1222 dose. These TCRs come from an adult who received the AZD1222 COVID-19 vaccine.

The CDR3: CASSQDRGRGYTF. The CDR3 coding sequence is TGTGCCAGCAGCCAAGACAGGGGGCGAGGCTACACCTTC. The chain employs TRBV7-9 and TRBJ1-2, with 10 bases matching TRBD1. This CDR3 contains 13 residues. V was clipped by 5 bases and J by 8 bases; unmatched bases: 5. CDR1 is SEHNR, CDR2 FQNEAQ, per germline (reference sequence).

The rearrangement links TRBV4-2 to TRBJ2-7; the match to TRBD2 covers 14 bases. This CDR3 has 19 residues. Per the germline V gene, CDR1 is LGHNA and CDR2 is YNFKEQ. The ends lost 4 bases at V and 1 base at J; junction bases unmatched: 12. CDR3 nucleotide sequence: TGTGCCAGCAGCCCCGGGACTAGCGGGAGTCTCGATATTTCCTACGAGCAGTACTTC. Its translation: CASSPGTSGSLDISYEQYF.

V is TRBV10-3 and J is TRBJ2-2; 10 positions match TRBD1. The CDR3 has 15 amino acids. CDR1 ENHRY and CDR2 SYGVKD come from the germline V gene. The V segment lost 6 bases and the J segment 6 bases; nucleotides outside the gene matches: 7. The CDR3 region is CAIRPGTGEPGELFF. The CDR3 DNA is TGTGCCATCAGACCCGGGACAGGGGAGCCCGGGGAGCTGTTTTTT.

The sample holds one count of this clone. The rearrangement uses TRBV3-1 (or the pseudogene TRBV3-2) and TRBJ2-7, with 8 bases fitting TRBD2. Germline V CDR1 and CDR2: LGHDT, YNNKEL (reference sequence). Unmatched junction bases numbered 14, after V lost 4 bases and J lost 6 bases. The CDR3 is 16 residues long. The CDR3 reads CASSRLSGSSPSEQYF. In DNA form, the CDR3 reads TGTGCCAGCAGCCGATTAAGCGGGAGTAGCCCCAGCGAGCAGTACTTC.

This rearrangement joins TRBV7-9 to TRBJ2-7, with D possibly TRBD2 on 6 matching bases. V lost 5 bases to trimming and J lost 2 bases, with 16 bases between them. The CDR3 contains 15 residues. Germline V gene lookup returns CDR1 SEHNR and CDR2 FQNEAQ (reference sequence). The CDR3 DNA follows: TGTGCCAGCAGCCCCATAGCGGCACCGACCTACGAGCAGTACTTC. Amino acid sequence: CASSPIAAPTYEQYF.

V is TRBV3-1 (or the pseudogene TRBV3-2) and J is TRBJ2-5, with 10 positions matching TRBD2. The CDR3 extends over 17 amino acids. J gave up 0 bases and V 1 base, and 5 bases lay outside the gene matches. Germline V CDR1 and CDR2: LGHDT, YNNKEL (reference sequence). CDR3 nucleotides: TGTGCCAGCAGCCAAGTCCGGACTAGCGGATACCAAGAGACCCAGTACTTC. Protein: CASSQVRTSGYQETQYF.

The chain joins TRBV7-3 to TRBJ2-7; 10 bases map to TRBD1. The germline CDR1 and CDR2 sequences are SGHTA and FQGTGA. This CDR3 is 15 amino acids long. The V segment lost 6 bases and the J segment 4 bases; nucleotides outside the gene matches: 9. CDR3 nucleotides: TGTGCCAGCAGTTTACGACAGGGGGCGATGTACGAGCAGTACTTC. Translating gives CASSLRQGAMYEQYF. Full variable domain (missing parts from reference TRBV7-3 and TRBJ2-7): GAGVSQTPSNKVTEKGKYVELRCDPISGHTALYWYRQSLGQGPEFLIYFQGTGAADDSGLPNDRFFAVRPEGSVSTLKIQRTERGDSAVYLCASSLRQGAMYEQYFGPGTRLTVT.

The V and J genes are TRBV19 and TRBJ2-7, with D maybe TRBD1 (6 bases). Germline lookup yields CDR1 LNHDA and CDR2 SQIVND (reference sequence). V lost 2 bases and J 5 bases, leaving 13 bases between the germline ends. CDR3 size: 14 residues. CDR3 sequence (DNA): TGTGCCAGTAGTATACGGCAGGGGTTGAACGAGCAGTACTTC. It specifies CASSIRQGLNEQYF.

The chain links TRBV5-1 to TRBJ2-1, with D hard to call. Looked up from germline, CDR1 is SGHRS and CDR2 is YFSETQ. Trimming cost V 3 bases and J 6 bases, with 10 bases left between them. The CDR3 is made up of 13 amino acids. The CDR3 sequence: CASSSERFNEQFF. The CDR3 DNA reads TGCGCCAGCAGCTCCGAACGGTTCAATGAGCAGTTCTTC.

This chain uses TRBV30 with TRBJ1-6; no definite D call. Trimming took 3 bases from V and 6 from J, leaving 12 bases between them. The CDR3 has 14 residues. CDR1 and CDR2 (germline): GTSNPN, SVGIG (reference sequence). This CDR3 is CAWSAGRTNSPLHF. The CDR3 DNA reads TGTGCCTGGAGCGCCGGCAGGACTAATTCACCCCTCCACTTT.

The J gene is TRBJ2-5, the V gene TRBV7-7, with D possibly TRBD2 on 5 matching bases. CDR1 is SSHAT, CDR2 FNYEAQ, per germline (reference sequence). There are 14 residues in the CDR3. Trimming took off 2 bases at V and 1 base at J, with 8 bases between the two ends. For the CDR3, the DNA is TGTGCCAGCAGCTTAAGCGGCTCCCAAGAGACCCAGTACTTC. Its protein product is CASSLSGSQETQYF.

CDR3: CASSLVGANQPQHF. For the CDR3, the DNA is TGTGCCAGCAGCTTAGTAGGTGCTAATCAGCCCCAGCATTTT. V and J are TRBV7-2 and TRBJ1-5; D call uncertain. The germline V gene has CDR1 SGHTA and CDR2 FQGNSA. The V end lost 1 base, the J end lost 4 bases, and 8 bases lay between the germline ends. The CDR3 consists of 14 residues.

This clone has only one observation. The rearrangement links TRBV30 to TRBJ2-2, with TRBD2 as a possible D gene (5 bases). The germline CDR1 and CDR2 sequences are GTSNPN and SVGIG (reference sequence). The CDR3 spans 15 residues. V shed 5 bases and J shed 6 bases, with 19 bases lying between them. The CDR3 spells CAWALKVGVPGELFF. In DNA form, the CDR3 reads TGTGCCTGGGCTCTAAAGGTCGGGGTTCCCGGGGAGCTGTTTTTT.

The chain is built from TRBV6-2 or TRBV6-3 and TRBJ1-2; TRBD1 matches at 7 bases. Germline assignment: CDR1 MNHEY and CDR2 SVGEGT. This CDR3 region has 16 residues. V shed 4 bases, J shed 2 bases, and the junction held 10 bases outside the gene matches. The CDR3 DNA sequence: TGTGCCAGCAGTTCCTTGGGACAGCACACAAACTATGGCTACACCTTC. This sequence encodes CASSSLGQHTNYGYTF.

The J gene is TRBJ1-3, the V gene TRBV11-2; D is ambiguous. This CDR3 has 13 residues. Trimming shortened V by 6 bases and J by 2 bases, and 8 bases separated the two germline ends. CDR1 and CDR2 (germline): SGHAT, FQNNGV. Here the CDR3 DNA reads TGTGCCAGCAGGGGTTCAGCTGGAAACACCATATATTTT. Amino acids: CASRGSAGNTIYF.

The count of this clone is one. This sequence joins TRBV3-1 (or the pseudogene TRBV3-2) and TRBJ2-6; D gene ambiguous. This CDR3 is 16 amino acids long. The germline gives CDR1 LGHDT, CDR2 YNNKEL (reference sequence). Trimming removed 3 bases from V and 0 bases from J, with 9 bases in between. CDR3 in DNA: TGTGCCAGCAGCCACGGACGGCTCTCTGGGGCCAACGTCCTGACTTTC. Its translation is CASSHGRLSGANVLTF.